These 30 T cell receptor beta chains were sequenced from one sample in a study of shared clonotypes between healthy human individuals. Assay used: immunoSEQ multiplex PCR; TCRdb lists only in-frame clones, some missing. The sample has 1.5 million to 2.5 million clones, less than 95% seen once. In the naive CD8 group, cells lacked CD45RO and were positively selected for CCR7, so terminally differentiated effector memory CD45RA+ cells were left out. Source material: naive CD8+ T cells sorted from blood. These receptors were taken from a young man in good health.

The chain combines TRBV28 with TRBJ2-3; 11 bases align to TRBD1. After removal of 7 bases from V and 3 bases from J, the junction contained 3 bases not matched to a gene. Per the germline V gene, CDR1 is MDHEN and CDR2 is SYDVKM. This CDR3 has 14 residues. The CDR3, as DNA: TGTGCCAGCAACGGACAGGGGGCGACAGATACGCAGTATTTT. It yields the protein CASNGQGATDTQYF.

This sequence joins TRBV7-2 and TRBJ1-6, with a possible D match to TRBD1 (6 bases). This CDR3 has 14 amino acids. V lost 1 base to trimming and J lost 9 bases, with 10 bases between them. The germline V gene has CDR1 SGHTA and CDR2 FQGNSA. The CDR3 bases are TGTGCCAGCAGCTTAGAGGAGGGGGGTTCACCCCTCCACTTT. Translating it yields CASSLEEGGSPLHF.

This chain links TRBV7-9 with TRBJ2-2; 11 positions match TRBD2. The CDR3 consists of 15 residues. V lost 5 bases and J lost 5; bases outside the gene matches: 4. CDR1 and CDR2 (germline): SEHNR, FQNEAQ (reference sequence). CDR3 sequence: CASSPSGRPTGELFF. The CDR3 nucleotides are TGTGCCAGCAGCCCTAGCGGGAGGCCTACCGGGGAGCTGTTTTTT. Combining the CDR3 with reference TRBV7-9 and TRBJ2-2 gives the whole variable domain DTGVSQNPRHKITKRGQNVTFRCDPISEHNRLYWYRQTLGQGPEFLTYFQNEAQLEKSRLLSDRFSAERPKGSFSTLEIQRTEQGDSAMYLCASSPSGRPTGELFFGEGSRLTVL.

The V gene is TRBV4-1, the J gene TRBJ2-7; TRBD1 agrees at 11 bases. CDR1 MGHRA and CDR2 YSYEKL come from the germline V gene. The CDR3 consists of 16 residues. The J segment lost 4 bases and the V segment lost 4 bases, leaving 9 bases of the junction unmatched. CDR3 DNA: TGCGCCAGCAGCCCACTCCCGGGACAGGGGGAATACGAGCAGTACTTC. It specifies CASSPLPGQGEYEQYF.

The V call is TRBV2, the J call TRBJ2-1; the match to TRBD2 covers 8 bases. CDR3 length equals 17 residues. Germline V CDR1 and CDR2: SNHLY, FYNNEI. Unmatched junction bases numbered 9, after V lost 3 bases and J lost 2 bases. The CDR3 loop reads CASSDRGGPSTYNEQFF. For the CDR3, the DNA is TGTGCCAGCAGTGACCGCGGGGGGCCAAGCACCTACAATGAGCAGTTCTTC.

Notes on this clone: Other nucleotide sequences from this sample produce the same CDR3. The rearrangement uses TRBV7-9 and TRBJ1-3; perhaps TRBD1 as D (5 bases). The V end lost 2 bases, the J end lost 1 base, and 6 bases lay between the germline ends. This CDR3 is 14 amino acids long. Germline V gives CDR1 SEHNR, CDR2 FQNEAQ (reference sequence). CDR3 DNA sequence: TGTGCCAGCAGCTTACCAGGGTCTGGAAACACCATATATTTT. Residues: CASSLPGSGNTIYF.

The table lists this clone with a few counts. This chain uses TRBV27 with TRBJ1-6; D is ambiguous. Germline V lookup: CDR1 MNHEY, CDR2 SMNVEV (reference sequence). The CDR3 runs to 12 residues. Trimming cost V 5 bases and J 9 bases, with 8 bases left between them. CDR3 in amino acids: CASSQMGSPLHF. In DNA form, the CDR3 reads TGTGCCAGCAGTCAAATGGGTTCACCCCTCCACTTT.

This rearrangement joins TRBV11-3 to TRBJ2-6; D remains ambiguous. V was shortened by 5 bases and J by 0 bases, with 23 bases between the two germline ends. The CDR3 consists of 20 residues. Germline V gene data show CDR1 as SGHNT and CDR2 as YENEEA. The CDR3 DNA reads as TGTGCCAGCAGCCCGGTTTCTACTTTTAATCCGGCCTCTGGGGCCAACGTCCTGACTTTC. Translating it yields CASSPVSTFNPASGANVLTF.

About this clone: The identical CDR3 is also encoded by other nucleotide sequences in the sample. V usage is TRBV27 and J usage is TRBJ1-2; no firm D call. The length of the CDR3 is 14 residues. Germline values: CDR1 MNHEY, CDR2 SMNVEV (reference sequence). V was trimmed by 5 bases and J by 2 bases, leaving 12 bases between them. The CDR3 protein is CASSATGSNYGYTF. In DNA form, the CDR3 reads TGTGCCAGCAGTGCCACCGGGTCGAACTATGGCTACACCTTC.

The gene calls are TRBV7-6 and TRBJ1-2, with 8 positions matching TRBD1. The CDR3 is 15 amino acids. The germline V gene has CDR1 SGHVS and CDR2 FNYEAQ. V was clipped by 4 bases and J by 3 bases; unmatched bases: 7. This chain's CDR3 is CASSSRQGTDYGYTF. CDR3 sequence (DNA): TGTGCCAGCAGCTCCCGACAGGGGACGGACTATGGCTACACCTTC.

V usage is TRBV5-4 and J usage is TRBJ1-6; D unclear. The CDR3 has 14 residues. Germline CDR1 SGHNT, CDR2 YYREEE (reference sequence). With 4 bases removed from V and 7 bases from J, the gap between germline ends came to 12 bases. DNA of the CDR3: TGTGCCAGCAGCGACTGGACCGAGAATTCACCCCTCCACTTT. Translating gives CASSDWTENSPLHF. Full variable domain (rest looked up from reference TRBV5-4 and TRBJ1-6): ETGVTQSPTHLIKTRGQQVTLRCSSQSGHNTVSWYQQALGQGPQFIFQYYREEENGRGNFPPRFSGLQFPNYSSELNVNALELDDSALYLCASSDWTENSPLHFGNGTRLTVT.

V is TRBV6-5 and J is TRBJ1-1; 7 bases map to TRBD1. In germline, CDR1 is MNHEY, CDR2 SVGAGI. CDR3 length: 14 residues. Trimming removed 2 bases from V and 7 bases from J; junction bases left unmatched: 7. CDR3 nucleotides: TGTGCCAGCAGTTACCTTGGGACAGTGAATGAAGCTTTCTTT. Translated: CASSYLGTVNEAFF.

This clone is a singleton in its sample. The chain couples TRBV13 to TRBJ2-2; D is undetermined. The CDR3 has 16 amino acids. Trimming pared 0 bases from V and 7 bases from J, leaving 15 bases between. Germline V CDR1 and CDR2: PRHDT, FYEKMQ (reference sequence). This CDR3 reads CASSLGLFGGNGELFF. The CDR3 nucleotides are TGTGCCAGCAGCTTAGGCCTCTTTGGTGGGAACGGGGAGCTGTTTTTT.

The V gene is TRBV4-3, the J gene TRBJ1-1; 7 bases line up with TRBD1. The CDR3 loop spans 15 amino acids. Trimming removed 0 bases from V and 8 bases from J; junction bases left unmatched: 9. Germline V CDR1 and CDR2: LGHNA, YSLEER. CDR3 DNA sequence: TGCGCCAGCAGCCAAGACGACAGGGACGGTGGGGAAGCTTTCTTT. It codes for CASSQDDRDGGEAFF.

J is TRBJ2-7 and V is TRBV2; D not certain. The CDR3 runs to 16 residues. V was shortened by 3 bases and J by 5 bases, with 20 bases between the two germline ends. CDR1 and CDR2 (germline): SNHLY, FYNNEI. The chain's CDR3 is CASSEVVALLSDEQYF. In DNA form, the CDR3 reads TGTGCCAGCAGTGAGGTAGTCGCCCTACTCTCGGACGAGCAGTACTTC.

On this clone: The sample has other DNA sequences that encode this CDR3 too. This chain uses TRBV6-1 with TRBJ1-1, with D uncertain. The CDR3 has 13 residues. Trimming took 1 base from V and 4 from J, leaving 7 bases between them. The germline V gene encodes CDR1 MNHNS and CDR2 SASEGT. CDR3: CASSEGAGTEAFF. The CDR3 DNA reads as TGTGCCAGCAGTGAAGGGGCGGGCACTGAAGCTTTCTTT.

The chain carries TRBV30 and TRBJ2-7; no firm D call. The CDR3 totals 12 residues. The germline V gene encodes CDR1 GTSNPN and CDR2 SVGIG (reference sequence). Trimming shortened V by 3 bases and J by 7 bases, and 13 bases separated the two germline ends. The CDR3 coding sequence is TGTGCCTGGAGGCCAGATATAATGGAGCAGTACTTC. It translates to CAWRPDIMEQYF.

The chain couples TRBV19 to TRBJ1-5; no reliable D call. Trimming removed 7 bases from V and 6 bases from J, with 13 bases in between. In germline, CDR1 is LNHDA, CDR2 SQIVND (reference sequence). The CDR3 runs to 13 residues. The CDR3 here is CASTDHSGQPQHF. In nucleotides, the CDR3 is TGTGCCAGTACTGACCATAGTGGTCAGCCCCAGCATTTT.

This rearrangement joins TRBV9 to TRBJ1-4; D is perhaps TRBD1 (5 bases). This CDR3 spans 16 amino acids. Between the trimmed V and J ends, which lost 3 bases and 2 bases, there was a span of 14 bases. Germline V gene data show CDR1 as SGDLS and CDR2 as YYNGEE. The CDR3 bases are TGTGCCAGCAGCGCCCATACGGGGGGGACTAATGAAAAACTGTTTTTT. Its protein product is CASSAHTGGTNEKLFF.

The chain links TRBV4-1 to TRBJ2-7; TRBD1 matches at 8 bases. Trimming took 0 bases from V and 0 from J; bases not matched to a gene: 7. The CDR3 has 17 residues. The germline CDR1 and CDR2 sequences are MGHRA and YSYEKL. The CDR3 spells CASSQEPGQGLSYEQYF. The CDR3 DNA sequence: TGCGCCAGCAGCCAAGAACCTGGACAGGGTCTCTCCTACGAGCAGTACTTC.

This chain joins TRBV2 and TRBJ1-2; tentatively, D is TRBD1 (5 bases). In germline, CDR1 is SNHLY, CDR2 FYNNEI. Trimming removed 6 bases from V and 5 bases from J, with 10 bases in between. The CDR3 has 12 amino acids. The CDR3 region is CASRGPTYGYTF. CDR3 DNA: TGTGCCAGCAGGGGGCCGACTTATGGCTACACCTTC.

The rearrangement uses TRBV6-1 and TRBJ2-7; D ambiguous. Germline V gene sequence: CDR1 MNHNS, CDR2 SASEGT. The CDR3 is 12 residues long. Trimming removed 4 bases from V and 4 bases from J, with 8 bases in between. The DNA of the CDR3 is TGTGCCAGCAGTGGACCTCCTTACGAGCAGTACTTC. Amino acid sequence: CASSGPPYEQYF.

Details on this clone: This same CDR3 is encoded by further DNA sequences in the sample. V usage is TRBV5-8 and J usage is TRBJ1-5; no clear D gene. Between the trimmed V and J ends, which lost 0 bases and 4 bases, there was a span of 5 bases. The CDR3 runs to 13 residues. CDR1 SGHTS and CDR2 YDEGEE come from the germline V gene. In nucleotides, the CDR3 is TGTGCCAGCAGCTTGGCGGGAAATCAGCCCCAGCATTTT. It codes for CASSLAGNQPQHF.

The V call is TRBV6-6, the J call TRBJ2-3; TRBD2 is a possible D gene (6 bases). Germline assignment: CDR1 MNHNY and CDR2 SVGAGI (reference sequence). V was trimmed by 7 bases and J by 4 bases, leaving 18 bases between them. The CDR3 is 15 residues long. CDR3: CASTSAGGIPDTQYF. The DNA for the CDR3 is TGTGCCAGCACCTCAGCCGGGGGAATACCAGATACGCAGTATTTT.

V gene TRBV6-5 combines with J gene TRBJ2-7; no clear D gene. The CDR3 extends over 14 amino acids. Trimming cost V 10 bases and J 6 bases, with 22 bases left between them. CDR1 is MNHEY, CDR2 SVGAGI, per germline. The CDR3 coding sequence is TGTGCCACCCGACGGCTATCCGAAAGCGTCGAGCAGTACTTC. The encoded protein is CATRRLSESVEQYF.

The chain recombines TRBV7-9 with TRBJ2-7; 8 nucleotides line up with TRBD2. This CDR3 contains 15 residues. The V and J ends lost 5 bases and 7 bases, in that order; junction bases with no gene match: 13. The germline gives CDR1 SEHNR, CDR2 FQNEAQ (reference sequence). CDR3: CASSLRAGASLEQYF. CDR3 nucleotide sequence: TGTGCCAGCAGCCTCCGAGCGGGAGCTTCGTTGGAGCAGTACTTC.

The genes are TRBV27 and TRBJ2-2; no clear D. This CDR3 is built from 12 residues. The germline V gene has CDR1 MNHEY and CDR2 SMNVEV (reference sequence). The V end was cut by 10 bases, the J end by 2 bases, with 8 bases between. This CDR3 reads CAIRINTGELFF. The CDR3 DNA is TGTGCCATCCGAATTAACACCGGGGAGCTGTTTTTT.

V usage is TRBV6-1 and J usage is TRBJ2-2; no firm D call. The V end was cut by 6 bases, the J end by 8 bases, with 4 bases between. Germline CDR1 and CDR2: MNHNS and SASEGT. CDR3 size: 10 residues. The CDR3 coding sequence is TGTGCCAGCAGCCTGGGGGAGCTGTTTTTT. It is translated as CASSLGELFF.

V is TRBV6-6 and J is TRBJ1-2; D uncertain. V was trimmed by 0 bases and J by 3 bases, leaving 11 bases between them. CDR3 size: 15 residues. The germline V gene has CDR1 MNHNY and CDR2 SVGAGI (reference sequence). The CDR3 is CASSYSEGSDYGYTF. CDR3 bases: TGTGCCAGCAGTTACTCCGAGGGCAGCGACTATGGCTACACCTTC.

V usage is TRBV6-1 and J usage is TRBJ2-7; no clear D. V dropped 6 bases and J dropped 3 bases, with 12 bases sitting between them. Germline lookup yields CDR1 MNHNS and CDR2 SASEGT. The CDR3 is 13 residues long. The CDR3 bases are TGTGCCAGCAGGGTAAGAGAGGACTACGAGCAGTACTTC. Protein sequence: CASRVREDYEQYF.